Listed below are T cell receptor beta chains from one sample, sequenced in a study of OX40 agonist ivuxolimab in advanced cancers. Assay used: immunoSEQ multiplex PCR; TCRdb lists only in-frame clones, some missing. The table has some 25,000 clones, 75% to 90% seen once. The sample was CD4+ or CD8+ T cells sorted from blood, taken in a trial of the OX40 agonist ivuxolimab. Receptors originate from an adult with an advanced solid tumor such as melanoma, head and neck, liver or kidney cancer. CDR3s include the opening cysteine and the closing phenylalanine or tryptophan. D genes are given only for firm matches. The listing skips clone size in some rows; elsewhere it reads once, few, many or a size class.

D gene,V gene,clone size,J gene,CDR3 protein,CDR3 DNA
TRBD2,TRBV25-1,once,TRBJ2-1,CASSEYSGSGRVYNEQFF,TGTGCCAGCAGTGAATATAGCGGAAGCGGGAGAGTTTACAATGAGCAGTTCTTC
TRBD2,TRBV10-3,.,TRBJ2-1,CAISIAGGNEQFF,TGTGCCATCAGCATAGCGGGAGGGAATGAGCAGTTCTTC
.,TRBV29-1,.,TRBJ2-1,CSVGGPSYNEQFF,TGCAGCGTTGGGGGGCCCTCCTACAATGAGCAGTTCTTC
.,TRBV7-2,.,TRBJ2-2,CASSSLGHTGELFF,TGTGCCAGCAGCTCGTTAGGCCACACCGGGGAGCTGTTTTTT
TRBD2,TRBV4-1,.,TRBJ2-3,CASSQGGWTSGTDTQYF,TGCGCCAGCAGCCAAGGGGGTTGGACTAGCGGCACAGATACGCAGTATTTT
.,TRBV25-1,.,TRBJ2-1,CASSPLDQWDEQFF,TGTGCCAGCAGTCCTCTCGACCAATGGGATGAGCAGTTCTTC
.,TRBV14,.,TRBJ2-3,CASRTTSTDTQYF,TGTGCCAGCAGGACTACTAGCACAGATACGCAGTATTTT
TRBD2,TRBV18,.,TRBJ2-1,CASAPGLGHDEQFF,TGTGCCAGCGCCCCGGGACTAGGGCACGATGAGCAGTTCTTC
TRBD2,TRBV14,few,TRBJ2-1,CASSRWEGRNEQFF,TGTGCCAGCAGCCGATGGGAGGGCCGGAATGAGCAGTTCTTC
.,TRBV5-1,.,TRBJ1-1,CASSHSPGAENTEAFF,TGCGCCAGCAGCCACAGCCCAGGAGCGGAGAACACTGAAGCTTTCTTT
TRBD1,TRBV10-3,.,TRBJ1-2,CAIQGAADYGYTF,TGTGCCATACAGGGGGCGGCTGACTATGGCTACACCTTC
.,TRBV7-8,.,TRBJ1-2,CASSLGGYGYTF,TGTGCCAGCAGCTTAGGCGGATATGGCTACACCTTC
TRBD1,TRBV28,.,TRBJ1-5,CASSMGQGLTYSNQPQHF,TGTGCCAGCAGCATGGGACAGGGGCTAACCTATAGCAATCAGCCCCAGCATTTT
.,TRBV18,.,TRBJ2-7,CASSNGRGSPYEQYF,TGTGCCAGCTCCAACGGCCGGGGCAGCCCCTACGAGCAGTACTTC
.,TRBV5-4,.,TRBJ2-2,CASSFERVGVGTGELFF,TGTGCCAGCAGCTTTGAAAGAGTGGGGGTGGGCACCGGGGAGCTGTTTTTT
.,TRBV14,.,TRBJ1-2,CASSPNQGSSIPNYGYTF,TGTGCCAGCAGCCCGAATCAGGGCAGCTCCATTCCTAACTATGGCTACACCTTC
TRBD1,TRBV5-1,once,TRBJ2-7,CASSSGTDYEQYF,TGCGCCAGCAGCTCCGGGACAGACTACGAGCAGTACTTC
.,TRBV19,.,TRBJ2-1,CASSAWRVLEQFF,TGTGCCAGTAGTGCTTGGCGAGTTTTGGAGCAGTTCTTC
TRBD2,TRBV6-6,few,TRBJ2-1,CASSYAGEGYEQFF,TGTGCCAGCAGTTACGCGGGAGAGGGATATGAGCAGTTCTTC
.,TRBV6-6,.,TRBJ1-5,CASSYLGPLGNQPQHF,TGTGCCAGCAGTTACTTAGGACCGTTGGGCAATCAGCCCCAGCATTTT
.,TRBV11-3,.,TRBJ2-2,CASSLGERAGELFF,TGTGCCAGCAGCTTAGGCGAGAGGGCCGGGGAGCTGTTTTTT
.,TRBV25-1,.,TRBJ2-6,CASRRSGANVLTF,TGTGCCAGCCGAAGGTCGGGGGCCAACGTCCTGACTTTC
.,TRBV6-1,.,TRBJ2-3,CASSEGGGTQYF,TGTGCCAGCAGTGAAGGAGGCGGCACGCAGTATTTT
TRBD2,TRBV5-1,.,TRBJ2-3,CASSLLGGGPKDTQYF,TGCGCCAGCAGCTTGTTGGGGGGAGGGCCGAAAGATACGCAGTATTTT
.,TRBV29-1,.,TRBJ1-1,CSVYDLNTEAFF,TGCAGCGTGTACGATTTGAACACTGAAGCTTTCTTT
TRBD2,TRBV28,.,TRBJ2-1,CASSARRRGDNYEQFF,TGTGCCAGCAGTGCCCGCCGGCGGGGGGACAATTATGAGCAGTTCTTC
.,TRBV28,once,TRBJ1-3,CASSSSLSGNTIYF,TGTGCCAGCAGTTCAAGCCTCTCTGGAAACACCATATATTTT
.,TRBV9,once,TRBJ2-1,CASSVVAGAIYNEQFF,TGTGCCAGCAGCGTAGTCGCGGGGGCGATTTACAATGAGCAGTTCTTC
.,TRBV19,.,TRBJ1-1,CASSMSGFGTEAFF,TGTGCCAGTAGTATGAGTGGGTTTGGAACTGAAGCTTTCTTT
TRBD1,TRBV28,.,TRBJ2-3,CASSLHSGTGLSGTDTQYF,TGTGCCAGCAGTTTACACTCCGGGACAGGGCTCTCTGGCACAGATACGCAGTATTTT
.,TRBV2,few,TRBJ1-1,CASSVDRMNTEAFF,TGTGCCAGCAGTGTAGACAGAATGAACACTGAAGCTTTCTTT
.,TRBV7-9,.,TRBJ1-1,CASSFPPNTEAFF,TGTGCCAGCAGCTTTCCCCCCAACACTGAAGCTTTCTTT
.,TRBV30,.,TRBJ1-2,CAWSEQTLYGYTF,TGTGCCTGGAGTGAACAGACCCTCTATGGCTACACCTTC
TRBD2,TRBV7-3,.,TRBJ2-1,CASSSTSGGGYEQFF,TGTGCCAGCAGCTCGACTAGCGGGGGTGGGTATGAGCAGTTCTTC
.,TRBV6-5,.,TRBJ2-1,CASSSFTRAGRNEQFF,TGTGCCAGCAGTTCTTTTACTCGGGCCGGACGTAATGAGCAGTTCTTC